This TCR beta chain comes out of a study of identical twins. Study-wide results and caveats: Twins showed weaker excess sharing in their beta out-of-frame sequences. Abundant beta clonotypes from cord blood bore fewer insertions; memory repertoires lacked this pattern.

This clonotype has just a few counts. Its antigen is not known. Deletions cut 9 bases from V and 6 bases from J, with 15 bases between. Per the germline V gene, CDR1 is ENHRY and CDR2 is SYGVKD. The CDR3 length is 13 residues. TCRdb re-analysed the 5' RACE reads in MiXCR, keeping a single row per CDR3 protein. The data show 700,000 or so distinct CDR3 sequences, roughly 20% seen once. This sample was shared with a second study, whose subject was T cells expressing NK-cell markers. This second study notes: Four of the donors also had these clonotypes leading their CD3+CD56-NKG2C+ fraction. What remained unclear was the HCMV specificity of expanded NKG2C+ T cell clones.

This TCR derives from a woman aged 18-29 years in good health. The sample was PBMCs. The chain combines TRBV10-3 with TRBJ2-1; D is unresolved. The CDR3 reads CAIRPPYGNEQFF. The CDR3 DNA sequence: TGTGCCATTCGGCCCCCGTATGGCAATGAGCAGTTCTTC.